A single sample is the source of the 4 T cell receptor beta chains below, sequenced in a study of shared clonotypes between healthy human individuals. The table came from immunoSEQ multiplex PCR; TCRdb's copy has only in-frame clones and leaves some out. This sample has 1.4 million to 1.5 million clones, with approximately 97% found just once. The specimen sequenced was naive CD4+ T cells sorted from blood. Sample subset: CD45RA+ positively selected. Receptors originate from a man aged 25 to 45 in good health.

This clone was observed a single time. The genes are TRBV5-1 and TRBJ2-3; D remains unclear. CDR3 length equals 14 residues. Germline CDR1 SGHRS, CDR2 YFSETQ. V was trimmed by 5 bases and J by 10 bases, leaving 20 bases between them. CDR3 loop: CASRIGLVEMAQYF. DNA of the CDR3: TGCGCCAGCAGAATCGGGCTAGTGGAAATGGCGCAGTATTTT.

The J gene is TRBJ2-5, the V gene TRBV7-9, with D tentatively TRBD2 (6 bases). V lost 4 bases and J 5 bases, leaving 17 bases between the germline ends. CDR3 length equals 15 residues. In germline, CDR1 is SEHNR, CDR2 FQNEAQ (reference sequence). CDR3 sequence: CASSYPAGGHETQYF. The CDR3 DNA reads TGTGCCAGCAGCTACCCCGCCGGGGGTCACGAGACCCAGTACTTC.

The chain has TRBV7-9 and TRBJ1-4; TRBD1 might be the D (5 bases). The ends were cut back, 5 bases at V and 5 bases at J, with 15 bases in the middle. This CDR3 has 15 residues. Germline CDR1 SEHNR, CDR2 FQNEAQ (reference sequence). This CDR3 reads CASSRAGGKNEKLFF. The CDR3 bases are TGTGCCAGCAGCAGAGCCGGGGGGAAGAATGAAAAACTGTTTTTT. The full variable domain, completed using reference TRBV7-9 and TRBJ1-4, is DTGVSQNPRHKITKRGQNVTFRCDPISEHNRLYWYRQTLGQGPEFLTYFQNEAQLEKSRLLSDRFSAERPKGSFSTLEIQRTEQGDSAMYLCASSRAGGKNEKLFFGSGTQLSVL.

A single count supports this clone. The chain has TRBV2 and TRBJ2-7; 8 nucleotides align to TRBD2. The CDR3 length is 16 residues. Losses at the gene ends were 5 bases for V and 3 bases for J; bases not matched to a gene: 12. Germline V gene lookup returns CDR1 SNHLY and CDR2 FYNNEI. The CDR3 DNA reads TGTGCCAGCAGTCCAGCCGGGAAGCGGGAGAACTACGAGCAGTACTTC. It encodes CASSPAGKRENYEQYF.